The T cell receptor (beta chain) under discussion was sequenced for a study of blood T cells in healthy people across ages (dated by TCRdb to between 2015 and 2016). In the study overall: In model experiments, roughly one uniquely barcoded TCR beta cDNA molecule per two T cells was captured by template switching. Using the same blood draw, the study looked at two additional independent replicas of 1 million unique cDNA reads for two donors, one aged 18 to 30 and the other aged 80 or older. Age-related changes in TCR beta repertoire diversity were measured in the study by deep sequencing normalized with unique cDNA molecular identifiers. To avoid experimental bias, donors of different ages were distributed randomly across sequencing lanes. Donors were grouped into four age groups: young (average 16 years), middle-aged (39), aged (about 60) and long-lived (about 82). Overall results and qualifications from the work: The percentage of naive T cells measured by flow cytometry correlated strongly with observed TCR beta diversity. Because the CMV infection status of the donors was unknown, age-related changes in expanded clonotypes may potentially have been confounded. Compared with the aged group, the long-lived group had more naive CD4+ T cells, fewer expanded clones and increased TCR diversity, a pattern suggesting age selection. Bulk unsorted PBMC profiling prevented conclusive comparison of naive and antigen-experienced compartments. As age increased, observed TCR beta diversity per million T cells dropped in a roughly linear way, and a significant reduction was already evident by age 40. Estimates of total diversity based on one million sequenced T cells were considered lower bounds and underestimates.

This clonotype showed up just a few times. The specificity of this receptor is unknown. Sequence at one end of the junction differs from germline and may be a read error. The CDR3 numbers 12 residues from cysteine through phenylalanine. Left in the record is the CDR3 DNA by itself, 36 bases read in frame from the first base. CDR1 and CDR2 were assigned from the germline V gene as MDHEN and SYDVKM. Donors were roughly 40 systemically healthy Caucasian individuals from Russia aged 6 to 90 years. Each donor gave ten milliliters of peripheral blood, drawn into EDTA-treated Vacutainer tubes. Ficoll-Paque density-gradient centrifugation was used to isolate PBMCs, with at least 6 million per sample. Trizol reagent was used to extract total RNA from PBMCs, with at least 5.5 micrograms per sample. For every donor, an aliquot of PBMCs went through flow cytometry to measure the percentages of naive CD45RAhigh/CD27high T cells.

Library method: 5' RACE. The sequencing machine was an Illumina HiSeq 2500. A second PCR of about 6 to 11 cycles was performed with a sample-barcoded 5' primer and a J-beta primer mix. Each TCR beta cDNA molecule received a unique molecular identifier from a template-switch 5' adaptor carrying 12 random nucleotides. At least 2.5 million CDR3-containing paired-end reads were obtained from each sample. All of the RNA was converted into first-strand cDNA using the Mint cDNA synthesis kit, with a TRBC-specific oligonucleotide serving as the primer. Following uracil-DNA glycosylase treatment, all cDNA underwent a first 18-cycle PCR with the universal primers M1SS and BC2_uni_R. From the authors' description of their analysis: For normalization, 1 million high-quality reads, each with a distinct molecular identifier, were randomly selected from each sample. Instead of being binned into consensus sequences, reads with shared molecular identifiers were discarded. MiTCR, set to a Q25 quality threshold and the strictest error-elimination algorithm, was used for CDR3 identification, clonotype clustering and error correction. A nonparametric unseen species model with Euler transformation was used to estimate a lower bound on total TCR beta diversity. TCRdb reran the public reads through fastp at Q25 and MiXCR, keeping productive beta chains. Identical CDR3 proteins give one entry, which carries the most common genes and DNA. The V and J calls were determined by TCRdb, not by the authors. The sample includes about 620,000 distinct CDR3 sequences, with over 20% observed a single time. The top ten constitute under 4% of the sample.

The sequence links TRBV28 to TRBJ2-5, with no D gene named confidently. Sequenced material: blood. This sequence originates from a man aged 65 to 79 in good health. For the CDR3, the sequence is CASIRQQETRYF. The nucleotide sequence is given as TGTGCCAGCATCCGACAACAAGAGACCCGGTACTTC.